This T cell receptor beta chain was captured by sequencing in a study of blood T cell repertoires in COVID-19. Turning to the study itself: Acute and convalescent COVID-19 specimens originated in the United States, Italy and Spain. Nucleic acid was either cDNA or gDNA, and it came from T cells, B-cell-depleted T cells, or PBMCs.

CDR1 LGHDT and CDR2 YNNKEL come from the germline V gene (reference sequence). This CDR3 region has 16 residues. V dropped 3 bases and J dropped 2; count of bases not matched to a gene: 8. In the original workflow: How many nucleated cells were present was estimated from reference gene primer amplification. TCRdb's table, derived via immunoSEQ multiplex PCR, lists solely in-frame clones and lacks some. The DNA was the basis for D and trimming; V, J and clone size are from that table. The table has 470,000 or so clones, roughly 88% seen once. The source of this sequence is a human donor in a cohort sampled during active COVID-19. Input material: peripheral blood. V gene TRBV3-1 (or the pseudogene TRBV3-2) combines with J gene TRBJ2-5; 8 bases are a match to TRBD2. The CDR3 DNA follows: TGTGCCAGCAGCCAGGGGAGCGGGAGAGGACAAGAGACCCAGTACTTC. This translates into CASSQGSGRGQETQYF.